This T cell receptor beta chain was sequenced for a study of patients and donors after allogeneic stem cell transplantation. Germline assignment: CDR1 MNHEY and CDR2 SVGAGI. This CDR3 region has 17 residues. V lost 1 base and J lost 2; bases outside the gene matches: 5. A single record per CDR3 protein comes from TCRdb applying MiXCR to the RT-PCR reads. The table lists 410,000 or so distinct CDR3 sequences, roughly 16% of them singletons. The TCR originated in a human donor who was either an allogeneic HSCT recipient or a stem cell or donor lymphocyte infusion donor (not recorded which). It is not recorded whose cells these are; they may come from a transplant donor. Source material: blood, either unsorted or a sorted T cell fraction (not recorded which). The J gene is TRBJ2-6, the V gene TRBV6-5; TRBD1 matches at 7 bases. This CDR3 reads CASSYLTGVTGANVLTF. CDR3 bases: TGTGCCAGCAGTTACTTAACAGGGGTTACTGGGGCCAACGTCCTGACTTTC.